These T cell receptor beta chains were read from a single sample in a study of T cell responses to AZD1222 COVID-19 vaccine. Measured with immunoSEQ multiplex PCR; TCRdb has only the in-frame clones, and not every one. In the table there are 130,000 or so clones, 86% of which are singletons. Sequencing was performed on peripheral blood, taken on day 0 of AZD1222 vaccination. The origin of the receptors is an adult in good health. Each CDR3 is given with its conserved first and last residue. A clone size is listed for some rows: how often the clone was seen (once, few, many), or a class if it is expanded.

clone size,V gene,CDR3 protein
few,TRBV27,CASSSWGGGARRTEAFF
NA,TRBV12-3/TRBV12-4,CASSHNNSPLHF
NA,TRBV7-9,CASSRTDPWTQYF
NA,TRBV19,CASIPGDGNYGYTF
NA,TRBV6-5,CASRRQSNTEAFF
NA,TRBV3-1/TRBV3-2,CASSEWGQKTNYGYTF
NA,TRBV6-5,CASRRDSFYTF
NA,TRBV3-1/TRBV3-2,CASSPSRSYNEQFF
NA,TRBV7-8,CASSLSSRRSTEAFF
NA,TRBV6-5,CASRQTGTGGDGYTF
NA,TRBV19,CASSISRTGTTQAFF
NA,TRBV11-3,CASSLGWSGLADSYNEQFF
NA,TRBV28,CASSFSNVGNQPQHF
few,TRBV5-4,CASSPWAGQGEETQYF
NA,TRBV28,CASSLPTGLYNEQFF
NA,TRBV10-3,CAISELGESSYEQYF
NA,TRBV7-9,CASSFAGGQGMGSYEQYF
NA,TRBV28,CASGVAGGLSYNEQFF
NA,TRBV7-9,CASLRGASTDTQYF
NA,TRBV29-1,CSVAVDRGLGEQYF
NA,TRBV5-1,CASSLDGIKNTEAFF
NA,TRBV24-1,CATSDAGTGTEQYF
NA,TRBV7-9,CASSLRVGQAIEKLFF
NA,TRBV19,CASRKLGRDEQFF
NA,TRBV6-5,CATRDSYEQYF
NA,TRBV7-2,CASSFGLAAAYEQYF
NA,TRBV4-3,CASSQTGGNGYTF
once,TRBV2,CASSTLGGAVQPQHF
NA,TRBV7-6,CASSIQGEGEQYF
NA,TRBV29-1,CSGRDGGGTEAFF
NA,TRBV19,CASRDGSLRNEQFF
NA,TRBV9,CASSVGAGGREKLFF
NA,TRBV7-3,CASSPAGAPYEQYF
NA,TRBV7-9,CASSPPGRLDTEAFF
few,TRBV18,CASSPNAGTQGTEAFF
NA,TRBV27,CASSFSAILNTEAFF
NA,TRBV4-1,CASSQDRSSYNEQFF